One sample yielded the 20 T cell receptor beta chains listed below, sequenced in a study of cytomegalovirus exposure and HLA in healthy donors. It was with 60 Vbeta and 13 Jbeta primers that the PCR ran. Sequencing was performed with immunoSEQ multiplex PCR; in TCRdb, only in-frame clones are kept and a portion is missing. The table has about 200,000 clones, more than 65% seen once. The sample consisted of PBMCs. Every receptor here comes from a woman younger than 45 in good health and CMV-seronegative.

CDR3 sequence reads: CASSPRFNQPQHF. The CDR3 DNA sequence: TGTGCCAGCAGTCCCAGATTCAATCAGCCCCAGCATTTT. The gene calls are TRBV6-6 and TRBJ1-5; D unresolved. This CDR3 has 13 amino acids. The germline V gene encodes CDR1 MNHNY and CDR2 SVGAGI (reference sequence). Trimming stripped 5 bases from V and 3 bases from J, with 8 bases between.

This chain joins TRBV4-1 and TRBJ2-2, with D uncertain. CDR3 length: 14 amino acids. The V gene lost 4 bases and the J gene lost 4 bases, with 10 bases spanning the gap. Germline V gives CDR1 MGHRA, CDR2 YSYEKL. The CDR3 is CASSRQSTTGELFF. As DNA, the CDR3 is TGCGCCAGCAGCCGACAAAGTACCACCGGGGAGCTGTTTTTT.

The chain links TRBV9 to TRBJ1-1; tentative D call: TRBD1 (6 bases). The CDR3 has 11 residues. Germline V gene data show CDR1 as SGDLS and CDR2 as YYNGEE. The V end lost 3 bases, the J end lost 6 bases, and 6 bases lay between the germline ends. The CDR3 DNA reads TGTGCCAGCAGCGCAGGGGCTGAAGCTTTCTTT. Translation gives CASSAGAEAFF.

V is TRBV30 and J is TRBJ2-3, with D possibly TRBD2 on 5 matching bases. The CDR3 contains 14 residues. CDR1 is GTSNPN and CDR2 is SVGIG in the germline V gene (reference sequence). The V end was cut by 0 bases, the J end by 2 bases, with 9 bases between. The CDR3 loop is CAWSVTKNTDTQYF. The CDR3, as DNA: TGTGCCTGGAGTGTGACTAAAAACACAGATACGCAGTATTTT.

This chain joins TRBV15 and TRBJ1-6; D unresolved. The CDR3 extends over 13 amino acids. Germline V gene sequence: CDR1 LNHNV, CDR2 YYDKDF (reference sequence). Trimming took off 3 bases at V and 7 bases at J, with 7 bases between the two ends. The CDR3 DNA is TGTGCCACCAGCAGGCAAGAGAATTCACCCCTCCACTTT. Translating it yields CATSRQENSPLHF.

This clone was recorded a few times. The rearrangement joins TRBV6-4 to TRBJ2-3; D is possibly TRBD2 (7 bases). The germline gives CDR1 MRHNA, CDR2 SNTAGT. CDR3 length: 17 residues. Deletions cut 0 bases from V and 2 bases from J, with 15 bases between. The CDR3 here is CASSDSTAGAHTDTQYF. The DNA of the CDR3 is TGTGCCAGCAGTGACTCCACTGCGGGGGCACACACAGATACGCAGTATTTT.

V usage is TRBV6-5 and J usage is TRBJ2-1; 9 positions match TRBD2. This CDR3 spans 15 amino acids. Germline trimming cut 6 bases from V and 8 bases from J; bases unmatched to any gene: 11. CDR1 MNHEY and CDR2 SVGAGI come from the germline V gene. The CDR3: CASSRGVAGVHEQFF. CDR3 sequence (DNA): TGTGCCAGCAGCCGCGGGGTAGCGGGAGTGCATGAGCAGTTCTTC.

The rearrangement links TRBV13 to TRBJ1-1; D is uncertain. Germline CDR1 PRHDT, CDR2 FYEKMQ (reference sequence). Trimming cost V 0 bases and J 5 bases, with 10 bases left between them. This CDR3 is built from 14 residues. The DNA of the CDR3 is TGTGCCAGCAGCTTAGGCGCAGGTGTTACTGAAGCTTTCTTT. Translation gives CASSLGAGVTEAFF.

The chain combines TRBV6-1 with TRBJ1-2; perhaps TRBD1 as D (6 bases). Germline V gene data show CDR1 as MNHNS and CDR2 as SASEGT. V gave up 3 bases and J gave up 4 bases, with 12 bases separating them. The CDR3 runs to 14 residues. The CDR3 DNA reads as TGTGCCAGCAGTGATTCCAGGGGACCCTATGGCTACACCTTC. This gives the protein CASSDSRGPYGYTF.

V and J are TRBV7-3 and TRBJ2-2, with 11 nucleotides matching TRBD2. The CDR3 spans 20 residues. Germline trimming cut 1 base from V and 2 bases from J; bases unmatched to any gene: 12. Germline assignment: CDR1 SGHTA and CDR2 FQGTGA. CDR3 in amino acids: CASSLRGRGLADRNTGELFF. The DNA for the CDR3 is TGTGCCAGCAGCTTAAGGGGGCGGGGACTAGCGGACCGAAACACCGGGGAGCTGTTTTTT. Filled out from reference TRBV7-3 and TRBJ2-2, the complete variable domain reads GAGVSQTPSNKVTEKGKYVELRCDPISGHTALYWYRQSLGQGPEFLIYFQGTGAADDSGLPNDRFFAVRPEGSVSTLKIQRTERGDSAVYLCASSLRGRGLADRNTGELFFGEGSRLTVL.

J is TRBJ2-3 and V is TRBV7-6, with 8 bases lining up with TRBD1. The CDR3 consists of 15 residues. J lost 1 base, V lost 4 bases, and 4 bases had no gene match. Germline V gene lookup returns CDR1 SGHVS and CDR2 FNYEAQ. The CDR3 loop is CASSSGTGRTDTQYF. The CDR3 DNA sequence: TGTGCCAGCAGCTCCGGGACAGGTCGCACAGATACGCAGTATTTT.

The rearrangement joins TRBV7-2 to TRBJ1-1; tentatively, D is TRBD1 (5 bases). This CDR3 spans 15 amino acids. Germline V CDR1 and CDR2: SGHTA, FQGNSA. Trimming stripped 4 bases from V and 0 bases from J, with 12 bases between. CDR3 coding DNA: TGTGCCAGCAGCTCCGACAGAAGTCTGAACACTGAAGCTTTCTTT. It translates to CASSSDRSLNTEAFF. Full variable domain (missing parts from reference TRBV7-2 and TRBJ1-1): GAGVSQSPSNKVTEKGKDVELRCDPISGHTALYWYRQSLGQGLEFLIYFQGNSAPDKSGLPSDRFSAERTGGSVSTLTIQRTQQEDSAVYLCASSSDRSLNTEAFFGQGTRLTVV.

This clone appeared a few times. V gene TRBV27 combines with J gene TRBJ2-5; no reliable D call. This CDR3 has 18 residues. Per the germline V gene, CDR1 is MNHEY and CDR2 is SMNVEV (reference sequence). V lost 4 bases to trimming and J lost 2 bases, with 23 bases between them. For the CDR3, the DNA is TGTGCCAGCAGTTCCTCCATGCCCGCGGTACCACCTCAAGAGACCCAGTACTTC. This gives the protein CASSSSMPAVPPQETQYF.

The chain uses TRBV5-4 and TRBJ2-1; 8 nucleotides align to TRBD2. CDR3 length: 16 amino acids. Losses at the gene ends were 3 bases for V and 2 bases for J; bases not matched to a gene: 7. Per the germline V gene, CDR1 is SGHNT and CDR2 is YYREEE (reference sequence). The CDR3, as DNA: TGTGCCAGCAGCTCCTCCCGGCGGGAGGCCTACAATGAGCAGTTCTTC. Its translation: CASSSSRREAYNEQFF.

This clone was detected only once. J is TRBJ2-7 and V is TRBV13; 8 bases map to TRBD1. Per germline, CDR1 PRHDT and CDR2 FYEKMQ (reference sequence). Trimming took 0 bases from V and 1 from J; bases not matched to a gene: 26. This CDR3 spans 23 amino acids. CDR3: CASSLGPGPTYFQSGTGSYEQYF. As DNA, the CDR3 is TGTGCCAGCAGCTTAGGACCAGGACCAACATACTTCCAGTCCGGGACAGGTTCCTACGAGCAGTACTTC.

The genes are TRBV27 and TRBJ1-3; 9 bases match TRBD1. With 7 bases clipped from V and 2 bases from J, the junction kept 6 bases outside the gene matches. The CDR3 has 15 residues. Germline CDR1 reads MNHEY; CDR2 reads SMNVEV (reference sequence). For the CDR3, the DNA is TGTGCCAGCAAAGTTGGGACAGGGCCTGGAAACACCATATATTTT. Translating gives CASKVGTGPGNTIYF.

V usage is TRBV15 and J usage is TRBJ1-2; D possibly corresponds to TRBD1 (5 bases). CDR3 size: 13 residues. Trimming stripped 7 bases from V and 7 bases from J, with 16 bases between. CDR1 is LNHNV, CDR2 YYDKDF, per germline (reference sequence). The CDR3 DNA sequence: TGTGCCACCACCCTGGGGGGAAGCGTTGGCTACACCTTC. Its protein product is CATTLGGSVGYTF.

The chain links TRBV7-9 to TRBJ2-2, with TRBD1 identical over 8 bases. Per germline, CDR1 SEHNR and CDR2 FQNEAQ (reference sequence). Unmatched junction bases numbered 6, after V lost 3 bases and J lost 6 bases. The CDR3 extends over 15 amino acids. The CDR3 nucleotides are TGTGCCAGCAGCTTCCGGGACAGGTTCCCCGGGGAGCTGTTTTTT. It yields the protein CASSFRDRFPGELFF.

V and J are TRBV6-1 and TRBJ2-5, with D possibly TRBD1 on 5 matching bases. The CDR3 covers 15 residues. The germline CDR1 and CDR2 sequences are MNHNS and SASEGT. Trimming removed 4 bases from V and 5 bases from J, with 17 bases in between. CDR3 sequence: CASSVRQLPRETQYF. The CDR3 coding sequence is TGTGCCAGCAGTGTCCGACAGCTCCCTCGGGAGACCCAGTACTTC.

The rearrangement links TRBV7-9 to TRBJ2-7; TRBD2 agrees at 9 bases. V trimming: 4 bases; J trimming: 4 bases; junction bases outside the gene matches: 11. Germline V lookup: CDR1 SEHNR, CDR2 FQNEAQ (reference sequence). The CDR3 is 16 residues long. CDR3 in amino acids: CASSSPPLAGRYEQYF. The CDR3 DNA reads TGTGCCAGCAGCTCGCCCCCCCTAGCGGGACGATACGAGCAGTACTTC. The entire variable domain, with the rest obtained from reference TRBV7-9 and TRBJ2-7, is as follows: DTGVSQNPRHKITKRGQNVTFRCDPISEHNRLYWYRQTLGQGPEFLTYFQNEAQLEKSRLLSDRFSAERPKGSFSTLEIQRTEQGDSAMYLCASSSPPLAGRYEQYFGPGTRLTVT.